This T cell receptor beta chain was profiled in a study of T-cell reconstitution after alpha-beta-depleted transplantation in children. Germline V gene data show CDR1 as SGHVS and CDR2 as FNYEAQ. The CDR3 runs 15 residues. For TCRbeta, the library was prepared with unique molecular identifiers. TCRdb ran MiXCR on the PCR reads and lists one entry per CDR3 protein. The profile shows around 250,000 distinct CDR3 sequences, more than 9% of them singletons. Turning to this clonotype: The junction shows a germline mismatch at one end, possibly a read error.

The specimen was PBMCs from the stem cell graft donor, collected from the stem cell graft. This chain connects TRBV7-6 to TRBJ2-1; TRBD1 aligns across 8 bases. This TCR was sampled from a human donor who donated a stem cell graft to a child with SCID. CDR3 in amino acids: CSSSLVPRGPNEQFF. As DNA, the CDR3 is TGTTCCAGCAGCTTAGTTCCCAGGGGGCCCAATGAGCAGTTCTTC.